These 29 T cell receptor beta chains originate from one sample sequenced in a study of T cell repertoires in aging, cancer and after chemotherapy. A mixed TRB-A/B primer pool amplified rearranged TRB by multiplex touch-down PCR. TCRdb itself ran the multiplex PCR reads through MiXCR, one entry per CDR3 protein. The sample comprises some 4,900 distinct CDR3 sequences, 30% to 40% of which are singletons, and approximately 18% rests with the top ten. TCR beta rearrangements were amplified from peripheral blood genomic DNA. Material for sequencing was blood. These receptors were collected from a human donor with a blood cancer. The donor label of this sample is uncertain.

This clonotype has just a few counts. The gene calls are TRBV30 and TRBJ2-1, with 7 bases aligning to TRBD2. CDR3 length: 17 residues. With 1 base clipped from V and 2 bases from J, the junction kept 11 bases outside the gene matches. Germline V gene data show CDR1 as GTSNPN and CDR2 as SVGIG (reference sequence). The CDR3 region is CAWSAVTLAGAYNEQFF. The CDR3, as DNA: TGTGCCTGGAGTGCCGTTACTCTTGCGGGGGCCTACAATGAGCAGTTCTTC.

The rearrangement links TRBV10-3 to TRBJ2-3, with D perhaps matching TRBD1 or TRBD2 (5 bases each). V shed 1 base and J shed 4 bases, with 12 bases lying between them. The CDR3 totals 15 residues. Germline lookup yields CDR1 ENHRY and CDR2 SYGVKD. The CDR3 here is CAISELRVGADTQYF. CDR3 nucleotides: TGTGCCATCAGTGAGTTGAGGGTAGGGGCAGATACGCAGTATTTT.

The chain uses TRBV13 and TRBJ1-4, with D unresolved. The V and J ends lost 3 bases and 5 bases respectively, with 7 bases between them. The CDR3 runs to 13 residues. Germline V gene data show CDR1 as PRHDT and CDR2 as FYEKMQ (reference sequence). DNA of the CDR3: TGTGCCAGCAGCTTGACTGGGAATGAAAAACTGTTTTTT. This sequence encodes CASSLTGNEKLFF.

This chain joins TRBV5-6 and TRBJ1-5, with D uncertain. Trimming stripped 3 bases from V and 8 bases from J, with 18 bases between. The CDR3 length is 15 residues. The V gene's germline CDR1 is SGHDT and CDR2 YYEEEE. The CDR3 loop is CASSSRLRRLEPQHF. CDR3 coding DNA: TGTGCCAGCAGCTCCCGACTCAGGCGCCTTGAGCCCCAGCATTTT.

This chain joins TRBV5-1 and TRBJ1-6; 8 nucleotides match TRBD1. The CDR3 length is 15 residues. The germline CDR1 and CDR2 sequences are SGHRS and YFSETQ. V lost 0 bases and J lost 9; bases outside the gene matches: 5. The CDR3 DNA reads TGCGCCAGCAGCTTGGCTGGACAGGGTCGTTCACCCCTCCACTTT. Translated: CASSLAGQGRSPLHF.

This clonotype is medium-sized (0.01 to 0.1%) within its sample. The rearrangement links TRBV6-2 or TRBV6-3 to TRBJ1-1; 10 bases match TRBD1. Germline loops: CDR1 MNHEY, CDR2 SVGEGT. The CDR3 is 16 residues long. V shed 2 bases, J shed 4 bases, and the junction held 7 bases outside the gene matches. Here the CDR3 DNA reads TGTGCCAGCAGTTACCCAAAGGGACAGGGGATCACTGAAGCTTTCTTT. Translated: CASSYPKGQGITEAFF.

Within the sample, this clonotype is medium-sized. The chain uses TRBV12-3 or TRBV12-4 and TRBJ2-7; no definite D call. V was pared by 3 bases and J by 1 base, with 13 bases between. This CDR3 contains 15 residues. The CDR3 DNA follows: TGTGCCAGCAGTTTCGGGTTGGCCTCGTCCTACGAGCAGTACTTC. Translating gives CASSFGLASSYEQYF.

The rearrangement joins TRBV6-6 to TRBJ1-5, with a tentative D call TRBD1 (6 bases). The CDR3 runs 13 residues. Germline V gene sequence: CDR1 MNHNY, CDR2 SVGAGI (reference sequence). Trimming pared 4 bases from V and 2 bases from J, leaving 6 bases between. In nucleotides, the CDR3 is TGTGCCAGCAGTTCAGGGGGCAATCAGCCCCAGCATTTT. Amino acid sequence: CASSSGGNQPQHF.

This clonotype has a handful of counts. This chain links TRBV18 with TRBJ1-1, with TRBD1 as a possible D gene (5 bases). With 3 bases removed from V and 3 bases from J, the gap between germline ends came to 17 bases. Per germline, CDR1 KGHSH and CDR2 LQKENI. The CDR3 totals 16 residues. This chain's CDR3 is CASSPANRQRDTEAFF. CDR3 bases: TGTGCCAGCTCACCTGCAAACCGACAGAGGGACACTGAAGCTTTCTTT.

CDR3 amino acids: CASSAPIDYNEQFF. CDR3 coding DNA: TGTGCCAGCAGCGCCCCGATTGATTACAATGAGCAGTTCTTC. The V gene is TRBV13, the J gene TRBJ2-1; D not certain. The germline gives CDR1 PRHDT, CDR2 FYEKMQ (reference sequence). CDR3 size: 14 residues. V dropped 5 bases and J dropped 4 bases, with 12 bases sitting between them. The full variable domain, completed using reference TRBV13 and TRBJ2-1, is AAGVIQSPRHLIKEKRETATLKCYPIPRHDTVYWYQQGPGQDPQFLISFYEKMQSDKGSIPDRFSAQQFSDYHSELNMSSLELGDSALYFCASSAPIDYNEQFFGPGTRLTVL.

This clonotype is medium-sized within its sample. The chain has TRBV6-5 and TRBJ2-3; 8 bases align to TRBD2. The CDR3 is 16 amino acids. Germline loops: CDR1 MNHEY, CDR2 SVGAGI. V was clipped by 2 bases and J by 1 base; unmatched bases: 5. The CDR3 region is CASSYRTSRGTDTQYF. CDR3 in DNA: TGTGCCAGCAGTTACCGGACTAGCCGAGGCACAGATACGCAGTATTTT.

By sample share, this clonotype is medium-sized. The chain links TRBV6-5 to TRBJ1-3, with TRBD1 matching 10 bases. CDR3 length equals 15 residues. Unmatched junction bases numbered 5, after V lost 6 bases and J lost 3 bases. CDR1 is MNHEY, CDR2 SVGAGI, per germline. The DNA for the CDR3 is TGTGCCAGCAGCCCCGGGACAGGGGATGGAAACACCATATATTTT. Translating gives CASSPGTGDGNTIYF.

By share of the sample, this clonotype is medium-sized. The chain employs TRBV12-3 or TRBV12-4 and TRBJ2-1, with TRBD2 matching over 10 bases. The V segment lost 6 bases and the J segment 15 bases; nucleotides outside the gene matches: 17. This CDR3 region has 15 residues. CDR3 residues: CASRMGQAGGPIPFF. The CDR3 DNA reads as TGTGCCAGCAGGATGGGCCAAGCGGGGGGGCCGATTCCGTTCTTC.

This clonotype was seen more than once but under ten times. J is TRBJ2-5 and V is TRBV19; 8 nucleotides line up with TRBD2. Trimming cost V 6 bases and J 1 base; bases outside gene matches: 4. The CDR3 totals 14 residues. CDR1 is LNHDA and CDR2 is SQIVND in the germline V gene (reference sequence). The CDR3 nucleotides read TGTGCCAGTAGCCCGACTAGCGCCCAAGAGACCCAGTACTTC. Encoded protein: CASSPTSAQETQYF.

This clonotype was seen a handful of times. The rearrangement joins TRBV6-5 to TRBJ1-2, with TRBD1 identical over 8 bases. Germline V gives CDR1 MNHEY, CDR2 SVGAGI. V gave up 6 bases and J gave up 4 bases; unmatched junction bases: 7. CDR3 length: 14 amino acids. DNA of the CDR3: TGTGCCAGCAGCCAAAGACAGGGGAGCTATGGCTACACCTTC. Its translation: CASSQRQGSYGYTF.

This clonotype was counted a few times. The V call is TRBV18, the J call TRBJ1-2; D not resolved. V lost 3 bases, J lost 4 bases, and 15 bases lay in between. The CDR3 spans 15 residues. Germline V gene data show CDR1 as KGHSH and CDR2 as LQKENI. The CDR3 sequence is CASSPSGDPLYGYTF. The DNA for the CDR3 is TGTGCCAGCTCACCGAGCGGAGATCCCCTCTATGGCTACACCTTC.

This chain links TRBV4-3 with TRBJ2-1; D gene ambiguous. This CDR3 spans 13 amino acids. CDR1 and CDR2 from the germline V gene are LGHNA and YSLEER. V lost 1 base and J 6 bases, leaving 7 bases between the germline ends. The CDR3 nucleotides read TGCGCCAGCAGCCAAGGAGTCGGCAATGAGCAGTTCTTC. It yields the protein CASSQGVGNEQFF.

This chain uses TRBV20-1 with TRBJ2-3, with D perhaps matching TRBD1 or TRBD2 (5 bases each). CDR1 is DFQATT and CDR2 is SNEGSKA in the germline V gene (reference sequence). This CDR3 has 15 residues. Between the trimmed V and J ends, which lost 6 bases and 2 bases, there was a span of 18 bases. CDR3 sequence (DNA): TGCAGTGCGACTACAGGCGGCTCTTACACAGATACGCAGTATTTT. Protein sequence: CSATTGGSYTDTQYF.

The chain combines TRBV19 with TRBJ2-7, with 9 nucleotides matching TRBD2. Germline V CDR1 and CDR2: LNHDA, SQIVND (reference sequence). CDR3 length: 16 residues. V was pared by 0 bases and J by 7 bases, with 10 bases of the junction left unmatched. The DNA of the CDR3 is TGTGCCAGTAGTATAGATCTGGGGCTAGCGGGGCCAGAGCAGTACTTC. The encoded protein is CASSIDLGLAGPEQYF.

As for this clonotype: A read error may be the cause here, since a much bigger clone is one base away. The CDR3 end shows no conserved phenylalanine or tryptophan, and so a read error is likely. This chain links TRBV6-5 with TRBJ1-3; 10 bases map to TRBD1. This CDR3 region has 15 residues. V was clipped by 6 bases and J by 3 bases; unmatched bases: 5. The germline gives CDR1 MNHEY, CDR2 SVGAGI. This chain's CDR3 is CASSPGTGDGNTIYS. CDR3 sequence (DNA): TGTGCCAGCAGCCCCGGGACAGGGGATGGAAACACCATATATTCT.

This rearrangement joins TRBV11-2 to TRBJ2-7, with 11 bases that match TRBD1. After removal of 5 bases from V and 3 bases from J, the junction contained 9 bases not matched to a gene. Per the germline V gene, CDR1 is SGHAT and CDR2 is FQNNGV. The CDR3 length is 16 residues. The CDR3 sequence: CASSRHVGQGGYEQYF. The DNA of the CDR3 is TGTGCCAGCAGCCGACACGTGGGACAGGGGGGCTACGAGCAGTACTTC.

The genes are TRBV5-6 and TRBJ2-7, with TRBD1 identical over 8 bases. The V segment lost 2 bases and the J segment 0 bases; nucleotides outside the gene matches: 7. This CDR3 comprises 16 residues. Germline values: CDR1 SGHDT, CDR2 YYEEEE. CDR3 loop: CASSFEWTGISYEQYF. CDR3 nucleotides: TGTGCCAGCAGCTTCGAGTGGACAGGGATCTCCTACGAGCAGTACTTC.

With regard to this clonotype: The final CDR3 position lacks the conserved phenylalanine or tryptophan, pointing to a likely read error. The J gene is TRBJ1-2, the V gene TRBV7-9, with 7 bases identical to TRBD1. There are 16 residues in the CDR3. J was trimmed by 0 bases and V by 5 bases; bases with no gene match: 9. Germline V gene lookup returns CDR1 SEHNR and CDR2 FQNEAQ (reference sequence). CDR3 amino acids: CASSPGGRTANYGYTL. DNA for the CDR3: TGTGCCAGCAGCCCAGGGGGAAGGACAGCTAACTATGGCTACACCTTA.

The V and J genes are TRBV7-9 and TRBJ2-3; 10 bases are a match to TRBD2. J gave up 1 base and V 3 bases, and 4 bases lay outside the gene matches. Germline lookup yields CDR1 SEHNR and CDR2 FQNEAQ (reference sequence). This CDR3 spans 16 amino acids. The CDR3 loop reads CASSLDLAGGTDTQYF. CDR3 nucleotides: TGTGCCAGCAGCTTGGATCTAGCGGGGGGCACAGATACGCAGTATTTT.

This clonotype was detected only a few times. The chain is built from TRBV6-2 or TRBV6-3 and TRBJ2-1; D remains unclear. Looked up from germline, CDR1 is MNHEY and CDR2 is SVGEGT. The CDR3 runs 12 residues. V lost 2 bases and J 6 bases, leaving 5 bases between the germline ends. The CDR3 DNA is TGTGCCAGCAGTTACGTATCCAATGAGCAGTTCTTC. Residues: CASSYVSNEQFF.

This clonotype came up a few times. The chain has TRBV27 and TRBJ2-7, with D tentatively TRBD2 (5 bases). The CDR3 is 14 amino acids. Deletions cut 5 bases from V and 5 bases from J, with 16 bases between. Germline CDR1 is MNHEY and CDR2 is SMNVEV (reference sequence). CDR3 sequence: CASSRRGNLDEQYF. In DNA form, the CDR3 reads TGTGCCAGCAGTCGTCGGGGAAATTTGGACGAGCAGTACTTC.

This clonotype was found a few times. V and J are TRBV19 and TRBJ2-7; D gene unclear. CDR1 is LNHDA and CDR2 is SQIVND in the germline V gene (reference sequence). Trimming pared 5 bases from V and 0 bases from J, leaving 11 bases between. This CDR3 region has 14 residues. The CDR3 sequence is CASSPNTYSYEQYF. The CDR3 coding sequence is TGTGCCAGTAGTCCGAACACGTACTCCTACGAGCAGTACTTC.

Only a few counts were recorded for this clonotype. The chain uses TRBV5-6 and TRBJ1-3; D remains ambiguous. Looked up from germline, CDR1 is SGHDT and CDR2 is YYEEEE. Between the trimmed V and J ends, which lost 0 bases and 0 bases, there was a span of 7 bases. The CDR3 runs to 15 residues. This chain's CDR3 is CASSLGRVSGNTIYF. CDR3 DNA sequence: TGTGCCAGCAGCTTGGGACGGGTCTCTGGAAACACCATATATTTT.

This chain connects TRBV6-5 to TRBJ1-5, with 7 bases matching TRBD1. V lost 4 bases, J lost 8 bases, and 8 bases stayed unmatched. The V gene's germline CDR1 is MNHEY and CDR2 SVGAGI. The CDR3 contains 14 residues. The CDR3 loop reads CASSSHRGGEPQHF. CDR3 bases: TGTGCCAGCAGTTCCCACAGGGGAGGAGAGCCCCAGCATTTT.